This TCR beta chain was captured in a study of OX40 agonist ivuxolimab in advanced cancers. Study-wide points: Some of the lowest clonal expansion was seen in partial responders at 0.1-3.0 mg/kg.

The CDR3 has 12 residues. Deletions cut 3 bases from V and 6 bases from J, with 10 bases between. Germline V gene data show CDR1 as SGHDT and CDR2 as YYEEEE. Note on this clone: Its antigen is not identified.

Generated by immunoSEQ multiplex PCR, the TCRdb table keeps only in-frame clones and is missing some. The table records some 30,000 clones, under 85% of them present only once. This TCR came from an adult with an advanced solid tumor such as melanoma, head and neck, liver or kidney cancer. The sequencing used CD4+ or CD8+ T cells sorted from blood, collected in a trial of the OX40 agonist ivuxolimab. The chain couples TRBV5-6 to TRBJ2-7, with unresolved D. CDR3 sequence: CASSSTVSEQYF. Here the CDR3 DNA reads TGTGCCAGCAGCTCAACGGTTAGCGAGCAGTACTTC.